The T cell receptor beta chain described here comes from a study of T cells in Graves' hyperthyroidism and ophthalmopathy. Researchers amplified the TCR beta CDR3 regions from RNA transcripts. A set of HTBI primers served as the primers for a first-round RT-PCR of the TCR CDR3. A single record per CDR3 protein comes from TCRdb applying MiXCR to the multiplex PCR reads. The sample yields about 52,000 distinct CDR3 sequences, approximately 48% seen once. Diagnoses were established using clinical symptoms, serum thyroxine and TRAb, thyroid ultrasound and orbital computed tomography. CDR1 MNHNS and CDR2 SASEGT come from the germline V gene. The trim removed 4 bases at V and 2 bases at J, leaving 14 bases unmatched. The CDR3 loop spans 19 amino acids.

Sequenced: blood. V usage is TRBV6-1 and J usage is TRBJ2-7; 13 nucleotides line up with TRBD2. This TCR came from a woman between 50 and 59 years old with Graves' ophthalmopathy. The CDR3 region is CASSGPETSGGRAAYEQYF. CDR3 bases: TGTGCCAGCAGTGGACCCGAGACTAGCGGGGGGCGAGCCGCCTACGAGCAGTACTTC.